This note documents a single T cell receptor (beta chain) sequence. The data belong to a study of T cells in localized non-small cell lung cancer. The CDR3 spans 14 residues. Germline-derived CDR1 and CDR2 are LGHNT and FRNRAP. Trimming pared 1 base from V and 0 bases from J, leaving 5 bases between. TCRdb's copy holds only in-frame clones and misses some; the assay was immunoSEQ multiplex PCR. This table has approximately 2,600 clones, roughly 24% appearing once. The gene calls are TRBV12-5 and TRBJ2-3, with no clear D. The specimen was lung tumor tissue, collected before any cancer treatment. The receptor comes from a male donor at least 60 years old with stage I lung adenocarcinoma. The CDR3 DNA reads as TGTGCTAGTGGTTTGGAAACTAGCACAGATACGCAGTATTTT. Translating it yields CASGLETSTDTQYF. Combining the CDR3 with reference TRBV12-5 and TRBJ2-3 gives the whole variable domain DARVTQTPRHKVTEMGQEVTMRCQPILGHNTVFWYRQTMMQGLELLAYFRNRAPLDDSGMPKDRFSAEMPDATLATLKIQPSEPRDSAVYFCASGLETSTDTQYFGPGTRLTVL.